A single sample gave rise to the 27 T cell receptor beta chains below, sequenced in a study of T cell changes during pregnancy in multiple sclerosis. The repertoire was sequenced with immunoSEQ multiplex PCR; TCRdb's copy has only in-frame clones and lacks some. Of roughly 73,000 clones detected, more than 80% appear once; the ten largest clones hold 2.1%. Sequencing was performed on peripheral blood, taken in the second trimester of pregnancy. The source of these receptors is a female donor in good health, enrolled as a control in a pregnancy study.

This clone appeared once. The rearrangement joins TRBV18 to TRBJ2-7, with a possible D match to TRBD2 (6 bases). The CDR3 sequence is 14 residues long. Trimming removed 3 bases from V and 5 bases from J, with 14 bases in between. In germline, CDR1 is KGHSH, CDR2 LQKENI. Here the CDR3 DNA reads TGTGCCAGCTCACCTGGGACTCCCGGCCACGAGCAGTACTTC. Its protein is CASSPGTPGHEQYF.

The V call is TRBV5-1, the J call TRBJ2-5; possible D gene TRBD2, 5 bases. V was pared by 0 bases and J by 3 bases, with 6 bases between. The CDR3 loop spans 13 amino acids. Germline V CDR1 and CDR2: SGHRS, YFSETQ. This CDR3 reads CASSLGGKETQYF. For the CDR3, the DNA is TGCGCCAGCAGCTTGGGAGGGAAAGAGACCCAGTACTTC. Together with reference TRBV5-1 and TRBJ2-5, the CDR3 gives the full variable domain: KAGVTQTPRYLIKTRGQQVTLSCSPISGHRSVSWYQQTPGQGLQFLFEYFSETQRNKGNFPGRFSGRQFSNSRSEMNVSTLELGDSALYLCASSLGGKETQYFGPGTRLLVL.

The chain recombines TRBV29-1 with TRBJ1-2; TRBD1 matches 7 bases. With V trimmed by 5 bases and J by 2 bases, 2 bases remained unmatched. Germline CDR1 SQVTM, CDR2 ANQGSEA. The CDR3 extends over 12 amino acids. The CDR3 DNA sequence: TGCAGCGTTCTGACAGGGAACTATGGCTACACCTTC. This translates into CSVLTGNYGYTF.

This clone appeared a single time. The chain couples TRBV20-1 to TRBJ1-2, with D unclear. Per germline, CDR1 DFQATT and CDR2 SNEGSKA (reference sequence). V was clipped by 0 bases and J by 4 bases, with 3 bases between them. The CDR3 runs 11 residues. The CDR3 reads CSARDSYGYTF. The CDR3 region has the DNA TGCAGTGCTAGAGACAGCTATGGCTACACCTTC.

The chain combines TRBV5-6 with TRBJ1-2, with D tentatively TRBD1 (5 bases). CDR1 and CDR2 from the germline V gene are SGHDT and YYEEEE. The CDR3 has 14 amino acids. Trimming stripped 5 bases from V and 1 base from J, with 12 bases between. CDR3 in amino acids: CASRPDRYNYGYTF. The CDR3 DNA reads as TGTGCCAGCAGGCCCGACAGATATAACTATGGCTACACCTTC. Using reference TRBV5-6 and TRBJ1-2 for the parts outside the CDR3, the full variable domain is DAGVTQSPTHLIKTRGQQVTLRCSPKSGHDTVSWYQQALGQGPQFIFQYYEEEERQRGNFPDRFSGHQFPNYSSELNVNALLLGDSALYLCASRPDRYNYGYTFGSGTRLTVV.

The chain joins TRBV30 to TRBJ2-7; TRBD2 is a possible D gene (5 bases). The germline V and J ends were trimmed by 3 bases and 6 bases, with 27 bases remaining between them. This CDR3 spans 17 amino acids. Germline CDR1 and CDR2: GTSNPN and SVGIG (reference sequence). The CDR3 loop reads CAWSRFFPGSARVEQYF. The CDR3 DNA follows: TGTGCCTGGAGCAGATTCTTTCCGGGGTCTGCAAGGGTCGAGCAGTACTTC.

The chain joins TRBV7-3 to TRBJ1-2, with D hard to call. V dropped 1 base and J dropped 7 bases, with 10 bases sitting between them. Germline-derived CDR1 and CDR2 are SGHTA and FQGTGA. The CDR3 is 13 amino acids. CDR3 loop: CASSLRDAGGYTF. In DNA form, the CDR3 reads TGTGCCAGCAGCTTAAGGGATGCGGGTGGCTACACCTTC.

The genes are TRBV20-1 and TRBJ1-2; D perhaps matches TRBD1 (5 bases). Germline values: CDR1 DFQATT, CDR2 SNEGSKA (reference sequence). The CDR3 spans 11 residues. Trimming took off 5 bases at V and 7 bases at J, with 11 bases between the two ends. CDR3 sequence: CSAARAFGYTF. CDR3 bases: TGCAGTGCTGCCAGGGCTTTTGGCTACACCTTC.

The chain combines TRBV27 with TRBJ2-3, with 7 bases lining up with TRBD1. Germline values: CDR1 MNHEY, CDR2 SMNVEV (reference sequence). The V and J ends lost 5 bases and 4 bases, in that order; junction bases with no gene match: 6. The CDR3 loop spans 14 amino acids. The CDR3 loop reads CASSLNRGPDTQYF. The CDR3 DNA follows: TGTGCCAGCAGTCTAAACAGGGGCCCAGATACGCAGTATTTT.

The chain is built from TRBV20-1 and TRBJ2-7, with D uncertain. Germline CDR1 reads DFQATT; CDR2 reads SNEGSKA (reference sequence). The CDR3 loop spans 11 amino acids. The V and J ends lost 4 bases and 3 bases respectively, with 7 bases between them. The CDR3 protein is CSATLLYEQYF. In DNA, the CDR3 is TGCAGTGCTACTCTTCTCTACGAGCAGTACTTC.

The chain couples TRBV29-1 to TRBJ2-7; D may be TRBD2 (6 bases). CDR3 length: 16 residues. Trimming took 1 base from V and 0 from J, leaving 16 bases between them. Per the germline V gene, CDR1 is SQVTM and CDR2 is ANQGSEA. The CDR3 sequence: CSVEVLREDSSYEQYF. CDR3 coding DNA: TGCAGCGTTGAAGTCCTCAGGGAGGATAGCTCCTACGAGCAGTACTTC.

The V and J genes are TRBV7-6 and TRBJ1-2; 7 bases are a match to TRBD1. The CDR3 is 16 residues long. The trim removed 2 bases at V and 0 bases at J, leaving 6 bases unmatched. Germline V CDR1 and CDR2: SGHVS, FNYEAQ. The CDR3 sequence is CASSLPDRLANYGYTF. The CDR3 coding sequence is TGTGCCAGCAGCTTACCGGACAGGCTAGCTAACTATGGCTACACCTTC.

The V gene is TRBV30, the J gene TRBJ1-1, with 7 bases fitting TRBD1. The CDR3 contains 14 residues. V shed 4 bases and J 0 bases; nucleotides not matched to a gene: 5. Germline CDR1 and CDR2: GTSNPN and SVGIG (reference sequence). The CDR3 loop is CAWTPTGLNTEAFF. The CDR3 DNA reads TGTGCCTGGACACCGACAGGGTTGAACACTGAAGCTTTCTTT.

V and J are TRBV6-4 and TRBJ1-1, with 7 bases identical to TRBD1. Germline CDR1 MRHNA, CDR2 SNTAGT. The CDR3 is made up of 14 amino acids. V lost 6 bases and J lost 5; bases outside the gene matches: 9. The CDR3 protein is CASSRGGQETEAFF. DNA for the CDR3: TGTGCCAGCAGCAGAGGGGGCCAAGAGACTGAAGCTTTCTTT.

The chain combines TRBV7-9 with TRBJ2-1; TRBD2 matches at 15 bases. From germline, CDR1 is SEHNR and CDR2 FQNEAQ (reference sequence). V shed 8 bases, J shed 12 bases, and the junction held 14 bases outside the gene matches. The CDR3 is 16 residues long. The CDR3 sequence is CASPIGTPGLAGGQFF. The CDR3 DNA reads TGTGCCAGCCCCATAGGGACCCCGGGACTAGCGGGGGGGCAGTTCTTC.

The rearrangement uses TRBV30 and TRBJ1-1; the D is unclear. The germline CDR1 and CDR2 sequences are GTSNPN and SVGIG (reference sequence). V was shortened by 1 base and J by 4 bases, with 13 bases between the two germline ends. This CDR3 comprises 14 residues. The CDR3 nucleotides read TGTGCCTGGAGTGGGCCCGTGATTGTCACTGAAGCTTTCTTT. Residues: CAWSGPVIVTEAFF. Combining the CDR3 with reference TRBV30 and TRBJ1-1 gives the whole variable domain SQTIHQWPATLVQPVGSPLSLECTVEGTSNPNLYWYRQAAGRGLQLLFYSVGIGQISSEVPQNLSASRPQDRQFILSSKKLLLSDSGFYLCAWSGPVIVTEAFFGQGTRLTVV.

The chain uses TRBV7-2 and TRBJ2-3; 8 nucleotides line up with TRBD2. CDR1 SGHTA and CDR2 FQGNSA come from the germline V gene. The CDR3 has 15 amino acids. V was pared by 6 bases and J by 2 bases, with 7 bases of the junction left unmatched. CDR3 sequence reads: CASSPLAVPTDTQYF. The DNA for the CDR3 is TGTGCCAGCAGTCCACTAGCGGTTCCCACAGATACGCAGTATTTT.

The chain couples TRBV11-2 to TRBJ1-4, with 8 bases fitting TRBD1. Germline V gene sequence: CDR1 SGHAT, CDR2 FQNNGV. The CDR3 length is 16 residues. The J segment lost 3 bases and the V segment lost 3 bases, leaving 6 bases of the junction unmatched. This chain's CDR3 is CASSLDPGQANEKLFF. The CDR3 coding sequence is TGTGCCAGCAGCTTGGACCCGGGACAGGCTAATGAAAAACTGTTTTTT.

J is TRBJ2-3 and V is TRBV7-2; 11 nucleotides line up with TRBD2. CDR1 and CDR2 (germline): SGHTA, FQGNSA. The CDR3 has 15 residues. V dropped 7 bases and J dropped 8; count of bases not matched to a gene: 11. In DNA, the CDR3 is TGTGCCAGCACCGGGGAACTAGCGGGGGACCGTACGCAGTATTTT. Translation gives CASTGELAGDRTQYF.

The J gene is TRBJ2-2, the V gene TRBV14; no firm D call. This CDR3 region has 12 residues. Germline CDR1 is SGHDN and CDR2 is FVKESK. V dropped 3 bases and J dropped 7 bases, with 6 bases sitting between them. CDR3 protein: CASSHRLGELFF. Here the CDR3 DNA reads TGTGCCAGCAGCCACCGTCTCGGGGAGCTGTTTTTT.

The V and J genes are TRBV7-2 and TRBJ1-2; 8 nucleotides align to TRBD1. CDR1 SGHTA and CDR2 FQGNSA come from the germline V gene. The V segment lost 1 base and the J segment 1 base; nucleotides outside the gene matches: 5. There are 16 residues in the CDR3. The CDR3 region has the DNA TGTGCCAGCAGCTTAGTCCAGGGGGCTCGTAACTATGGCTACACCTTC. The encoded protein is CASSLVQGARNYGYTF.

CDR3 region: CASSEADRYYQPQHF. The CDR3 region has the DNA TGTGCCAGCAGTGAAGCCGACAGGTACTATCAGCCCCAGCATTTT. The chain couples TRBV6-1 to TRBJ1-5, with a weak D call TRBD1 (6 bases). V shed 0 bases and J shed 5 bases, with 11 bases lying between them. The CDR3 totals 15 residues. Germline loops: CDR1 MNHNS, CDR2 SASEGT.

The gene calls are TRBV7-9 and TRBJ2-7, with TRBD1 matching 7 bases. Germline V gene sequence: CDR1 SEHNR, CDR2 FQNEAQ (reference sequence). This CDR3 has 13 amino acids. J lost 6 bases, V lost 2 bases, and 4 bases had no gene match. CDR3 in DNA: TGTGCCAGCAGCTTACCGGGACAGTTCGAGCAGTACTTC. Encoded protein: CASSLPGQFEQYF.

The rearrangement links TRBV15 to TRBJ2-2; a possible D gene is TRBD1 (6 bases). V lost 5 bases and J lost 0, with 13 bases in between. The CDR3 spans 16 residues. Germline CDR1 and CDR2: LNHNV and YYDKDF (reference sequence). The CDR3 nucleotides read TGTGCCACCAGCGGGGTCAGGGGACCGAACACCGGGGAGCTGTTTTTT. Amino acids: CATSGVRGPNTGELFF.

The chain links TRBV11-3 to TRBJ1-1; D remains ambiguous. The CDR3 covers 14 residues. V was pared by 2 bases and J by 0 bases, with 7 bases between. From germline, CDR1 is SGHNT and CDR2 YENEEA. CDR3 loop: CASSLTAMNTEAFF. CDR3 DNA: TGTGCCAGCAGCTTAACAGCTATGAACACTGAAGCTTTCTTT.

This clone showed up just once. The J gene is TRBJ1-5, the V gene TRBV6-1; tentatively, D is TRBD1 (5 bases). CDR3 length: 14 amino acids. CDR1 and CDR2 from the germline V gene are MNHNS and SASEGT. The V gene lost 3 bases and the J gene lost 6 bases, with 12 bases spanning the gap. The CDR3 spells CASSDGGWGQPQHF. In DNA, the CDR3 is TGTGCCAGCAGTGACGGGGGATGGGGTCAGCCCCAGCATTTT.

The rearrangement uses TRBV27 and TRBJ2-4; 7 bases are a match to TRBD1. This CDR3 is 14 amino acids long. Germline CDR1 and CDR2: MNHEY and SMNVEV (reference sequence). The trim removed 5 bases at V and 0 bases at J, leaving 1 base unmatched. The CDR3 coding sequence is TGTGCCAGCAGTGGACAGGTAGCCAAAAACATTCAGTACTTC. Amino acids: CASSGQVAKNIQYF.